This TCR beta chain was obtained from a study of cytomegalovirus exposure and HLA in healthy donors. About this clone itself: What it binds is not known.

Losses at the gene ends were 1 base for V and 4 bases for J; bases not matched to a gene: 6. The germline gives CDR1 SGHRS, CDR2 YFSETQ. The CDR3 is made up of 16 amino acids. PCR employed 60 Vbeta and 13 Jbeta primers. Produced via immunoSEQ multiplex PCR; TCRdb's table is partial and in-frame only. The sample records around 140,000 clones, around 78% being singletons. Study-level results: Excluded were some V segments that proved indistinguishable, including TRBV6-2 and TRBV6-3.

Material for sequencing was PBMCs. The TCR was taken from a woman aged 18-29 years in good health and CMV-seropositive. The chain joins TRBV5-1 to TRBJ2-4, with 9 bases lining up with TRBD2. The CDR3 bases are TGCGCCAGCAGCTTGACGGGACTAGCAGTTAAAAACATTCAGTACTTC. Its protein product is CASSLTGLAVKNIQYF. The full variable domain, completed using reference TRBV5-1 and TRBJ2-4, is KAGVTQTPRYLIKTRGQQVTLSCSPISGHRSVSWYQQTPGQGLQFLFEYFSETQRNKGNFPGRFSGRQFSNSRSEMNVSTLELGDSALYLCASSLTGLAVKNIQYFGAGTRLSVL.